The 32 T cell receptor beta chains below were found in one sample sequenced in a study of blood T cells in healthy people across ages. The second PCR ran roughly 7 to 11 cycles with a sample-barcoded 5' primer and J-beta primers. In TCRdb, the 5' RACE reads were re-called with MiXCR into one record per CDR3 protein. This sample has 1.5 million to 2 million distinct CDR3 sequences; roughly 50% occur once, and the top ten carry over 2%. Material for sequencing was blood. Receptor source: a woman aged 40 to 50 in good health.

The CDR3 DNA is TGTGCCAGCAGCTTAAGACCTGGGACTAACTATGGCTACACCTTC. Its protein product is CASSLRPGTNYGYTF. This chain joins TRBV11-1 and TRBJ1-2; no firm D call. Germline CDR1 and CDR2: SGHAT and FQDESV (reference sequence). The CDR3 extends over 15 amino acids. V was shortened by 2 bases and J by 0 bases, with 10 bases between the two germline ends. The entire variable domain, with the rest obtained from reference TRBV11-1 and TRBJ1-2, is as follows: EAEVAQSPRYKITEKSQAVAFWCDPISGHATLYWYRQILGQGPELLVQFQDESVVDDSQLPKDRFSAERLKGVDSTLKIQPAELGDSAMYLCASSLRPGTNYGYTFGSGTRLTVV.

The gene calls are TRBV4-3 and TRBJ2-6; D is uncertain. Germline V lookup: CDR1 LGHNA, CDR2 YSLEER. This CDR3 contains 17 residues. Trimming removed 0 bases from V and 0 bases from J, with 9 bases in between. CDR3 amino acids: CASSQDLTLSGANVLTF. CDR3 DNA sequence: TGCGCCAGCAGCCAAGATTTAACTCTCTCTGGGGCCAACGTCCTGACTTTC.

The chain uses TRBV20-1 and TRBJ2-1, with 7 nucleotides matching TRBD1. This CDR3 spans 13 amino acids. Germline trimming cut 4 bases from V and 13 bases from J; bases unmatched to any gene: 13. Germline CDR1 and CDR2: DFQATT and SNEGSKA (reference sequence). For the CDR3, the DNA is TGCAGTGCTAACAGGGGTTTCGGAGAGACCCAGTTCTTC. Its protein is CSANRGFGETQFF.

This clonotype was observed a few times. This sequence joins TRBV20-1 and TRBJ1-2; weak D call: TRBD1 (5 bases). Per the germline V gene, CDR1 is DFQATT and CDR2 is SNEGSKA (reference sequence). V was clipped by 3 bases and J by 1 base, with 15 bases between them. This CDR3 spans 15 amino acids. CDR3 loop: CSASGNRDFNYGYTF. The DNA for the CDR3 is TGCAGTGCTAGCGGGAACCGGGACTTTAACTATGGCTACACCTTC.

This clonotype was counted a few times. This chain connects TRBV7-2 to TRBJ2-1; 13 bases match TRBD2. Germline CDR1 and CDR2: SGHTA and FQGNSA. CDR3 size: 16 residues. Unmatched junction bases numbered 8, after V lost 5 bases and J lost 7 bases. The CDR3 DNA reads TGTGCCAGCAGCGTCCCCGGGACTAGCGGGGTTAATGAGCAGTTCTTC. Its protein is CASSVPGTSGVNEQFF.

This clonotype was picked up a small number of times. The chain joins TRBV18 to TRBJ1-6; the D gene is possibly TRBD1 (5 bases). The CDR3 has 15 amino acids. The ends were cut back, 6 bases at V and 7 bases at J, with 16 bases in the middle. CDR1 and CDR2 (germline): KGHSH, LQKENI. The CDR3 coding sequence is TGTGCCAGCTCGTTACTCCAGGGTTCGAATTCACCCCTCCACTTT. Amino acid sequence: CASSLLQGSNSPLHF.

V is TRBV7-9 and J is TRBJ2-3; the match to TRBD2 covers 9 bases. CDR1 and CDR2 from the germline V gene are SEHNR and FQNEAQ (reference sequence). The CDR3 is 17 amino acids. V lost 5 bases to trimming and J lost 2 bases; unmatched junction nucleotides: 11. CDR3: CASSATGLAGTTDTQYF. The DNA for the CDR3 is TGTGCCAGCAGCGCTACGGGGCTAGCGGGGACCACAGATACGCAGTATTTT.

This clonotype has just a few counts. CDR3 in amino acids: CASIPGGTSSSGANVLTF. In DNA form, the CDR3 reads TGTGCCAGCATTCCTGGGGGGACTAGCAGCTCTGGGGCCAACGTCCTGACTTTC. The gene calls are TRBV6-1 and TRBJ2-6; 9 bases align to TRBD2. The CDR3 sequence is 18 residues long. The germline gives CDR1 MNHNS, CDR2 SASEGT. Germline trimming cut 7 bases from V and 0 bases from J; bases unmatched to any gene: 10.

About this clonotype: A read error may produce the germline difference seen at one junction end. Here the CDR3 reads CASGFQSGFPSNYGYTF. The CDR3 DNA reads TGTGCCAGCGGCTTTCAAAGTGGATTCCCGTCTAACTATGGCTACACCTTC. J is TRBJ1-2 and V is TRBV7-2; D unresolved. The germline gives CDR1 SGHTA, CDR2 FQGNSA. This CDR3 region has 17 residues.

The table lists this clonotype with a few counts. V usage is TRBV20-1 and J usage is TRBJ1-5; D may be TRBD1 (6 bases). Trimming took 3 bases from V and 0 from J, leaving 9 bases between them. Per germline, CDR1 DFQATT and CDR2 SNEGSKA (reference sequence). CDR3 size: 14 residues. The CDR3 is CSARTGNSNQPQHF. The CDR3 DNA is TGCAGTGCTAGGACAGGAAATAGCAATCAGCCCCAGCATTTT.

The V call is TRBV6-6, the J call TRBJ2-5, with D perhaps TRBD1 (7 bases). Trimming shortened V by 8 bases and J by 4 bases, and 11 bases separated the two germline ends. The CDR3 is 12 amino acids. CDR1 MNHNY and CDR2 SVGAGI come from the germline V gene (reference sequence). CDR3 protein: CASQGGRETQYF. DNA of the CDR3: TGTGCCAGCCAGGGGGGTAGAGAGACCCAGTACTTC.

The chain employs TRBV9 and TRBJ2-5; 8 bases agree with TRBD1. The J segment lost 11 bases and the V segment lost 2 bases, leaving 11 bases of the junction unmatched. The CDR3 runs 14 residues. Germline CDR1 reads SGDLS; CDR2 reads YYNGEE. The CDR3: CASSVTRGLGEQYF. In DNA form, the CDR3 reads TGTGCCAGCAGCGTTACCAGGGGGCTGGGTGAGCAGTACTTC.

The rearrangement joins TRBV2 to TRBJ2-7; unclear D gene. The V end lost 2 bases, the J end lost 6 bases, and 8 bases lay between the germline ends. CDR3 size: 12 residues. Germline V gene lookup returns CDR1 SNHLY and CDR2 FYNNEI. This CDR3 is CASSEMGTEQYF. The CDR3 nucleotides read TGTGCCAGCAGTGAAATGGGCACCGAGCAGTACTTC. Using reference TRBV2 and TRBJ2-7 for the parts outside the CDR3, the full variable domain is EPEVTQTPSHQVTQMGQEVILRCVPISNHLYFYWYRQILGQKVEFLVSFYNNEISEKSEIFDDQFSVERPDGSNFTLKIRSTKLEDSAMYFCASSEMGTEQYFGPGTRLTVT.

The genes are TRBV20-1 and TRBJ2-3, with 12 bases aligning to TRBD2. J lost 0 bases, V lost 6 bases, and 7 bases had no gene match. CDR1 and CDR2 from the germline V gene are DFQATT and SNEGSKA (reference sequence). This CDR3 comprises 16 residues. The CDR3 DNA follows: TGCAGTGCCGGAAGGACTAGCGGGACTAGCACAGATACGCAGTATTTT. It codes for CSAGRTSGTSTDTQYF.

This clonotype was observed at least ten times. The gene calls are TRBV18 and TRBJ2-5; D may be TRBD1 (5 bases). Germline CDR1 reads KGHSH; CDR2 reads LQKENI. The ends were cut back, 8 bases at V and 5 bases at J, with 15 bases in the middle. The CDR3 is 13 amino acids. In DNA, the CDR3 is TGTGCCAGCAGCCCAGGGTTACGCGAGACCCAGTACTTC. Its protein is CASSPGLRETQYF.

This clonotype was observed a handful of times. The chain recombines TRBV6-4 with TRBJ1-2; no definite D call. The germline V gene has CDR1 MRHNA and CDR2 SNTAGT. The CDR3 sequence is 15 residues long. Trimming stripped 6 bases from V and 0 bases from J, with 14 bases between. CDR3 sequence reads: CASSQQFGANYGYTF. The CDR3 nucleotides are TGTGCCAGCAGCCAACAGTTTGGAGCTAACTATGGCTACACCTTC.

The chain carries TRBV7-9 and TRBJ1-4; 9 bases agree with TRBD1. Germline V gene data show CDR1 as SEHNR and CDR2 as FQNEAQ (reference sequence). The CDR3 is made up of 15 amino acids. The V and J ends lost 5 bases and 8 bases, in that order; junction bases with no gene match: 9. Here the CDR3 reads CASSRRQGVYEKLFF. In DNA form, the CDR3 reads TGTGCCAGCAGCCGAAGACAGGGGGTGTACGAAAAACTGTTTTTT.

This clonotype was found once. The chain links TRBV12-3 or TRBV12-4 to TRBJ1-4; TRBD1 matches 7 bases. The CDR3 consists of 15 residues. After removal of 5 bases from V and 8 bases from J, the junction contained 11 bases not matched to a gene. The CDR3 nucleotides read TGTGCCAGCAGTAAATCGACAGGGTGGCGAGAAAAACTGTTTTTT. The encoded protein is CASSKSTGWREKLFF.

This clonotype was counted a few times. This sequence joins TRBV6-5 and TRBJ1-2, with D tentatively TRBD1 (5 bases). The CDR3 loop spans 13 amino acids. The V end lost 6 bases, the J end lost 8 bases, and 16 bases lay between the germline ends. CDR1 MNHEY and CDR2 SVGAGI come from the germline V gene. In DNA form, the CDR3 reads TGTGCCAGCAGATACGGGGCCTCTAAGGGCTACACCTTC. Its translation: CASRYGASKGYTF.

The V gene is TRBV5-5, the J gene TRBJ2-1, with 7 nucleotides matching TRBD1. V gave up 1 base and J gave up 5 bases; unmatched junction bases: 6. The CDR3 loop spans 15 amino acids. Germline CDR1 and CDR2: SGHKS and YYEKEE (reference sequence). CDR3 loop: CASSLRPGQNNEQFF. In DNA form, the CDR3 reads TGTGCCAGCAGCTTGCGTCCGGGACAGAACAATGAGCAGTTCTTC.

The chain is built from TRBV3-1 and TRBJ2-2; D gene ambiguous. The CDR3 spans 15 residues. CDR1 and CDR2 (germline): LGHDT, YNNKEL (reference sequence). V lost 4 bases to trimming and J lost 6 bases, with 15 bases between them. CDR3 sequence (DNA): TGTGCCAGCAGCCTAGACCGGTTATGGGCCGGGGAGCTGTTTTTT. Protein: CASSLDRLWAGELFF.

This chain uses TRBV7-2 with TRBJ2-3; TRBD2 matches at 7 bases. Germline V CDR1 and CDR2: SGHTA, FQGNSA. CDR3 length equals 14 residues. Losses at the gene ends were 6 bases for V and 0 bases for J; bases not matched to a gene: 3. CDR3 coding DNA: TGTGCCAGCAGATGGCGGGGGAGCACAGATACGCAGTATTTT. Translation gives CASRWRGSTDTQYF. The complete variable domain, with remaining parts taken from reference TRBV7-2 and TRBJ2-3, reads GAGVSQSPSNKVTEKGKDVELRCDPISGHTALYWYRQSLGQGLEFLIYFQGNSAPDKSGLPSDRFSAERTGGSVSTLTIQRTQQEDSAVYLCASRWRGSTDTQYFGPGTRLTVL.

This clonotype was counted a few times. The V gene is TRBV20-1, the J gene TRBJ2-5, with D hard to call. Germline CDR1 DFQATT, CDR2 SNEGSKA (reference sequence). Trimming pared 3 bases from V and 3 bases from J, leaving 8 bases between. This CDR3 contains 12 residues. The CDR3 DNA is TGCAGTGCTAGTACCCAGGAAGAGACCCAGTACTTC. Translation gives CSASTQEETQYF.

This clonotype was seen a few times. The V call is TRBV3-1, the J call TRBJ2-1; no clear D. V lost 10 bases and J 4 bases, leaving 11 bases between the germline ends. This CDR3 comprises 12 residues. Germline V gives CDR1 LGHDT, CDR2 YNNKEL (reference sequence). This CDR3 reads CATKDKYNEQFF. The DNA for the CDR3 is TGTGCCACCAAAGACAAATACAATGAGCAGTTCTTC.

The rearrangement joins TRBV12-3 or TRBV12-4 to TRBJ2-5; D is possibly TRBD1 (6 bases). V was cut by 2 bases and J by 2 bases, with 12 bases left in between. The length of the CDR3 is 15 residues. CDR3: CASSLTIGGQETQYF. CDR3 in DNA: TGTGCCAGCAGTTTAACAATAGGGGGACAAGAGACCCAGTACTTC.

CDR3 amino acids: CASSLGGAGGLETQYF. CDR3 coding DNA: TGTGCCAGCAGCTTAGGAGGAGCGGGGGGGCTTGAGACCCAGTACTTC. The V gene is TRBV7-2, the J gene TRBJ2-5; 10 bases agree with TRBD2. Trimming took 1 base from V and 5 from J; bases not matched to a gene: 7. Germline CDR1 SGHTA, CDR2 FQGNSA. This CDR3 spans 16 amino acids. The whole variable domain, filled in from reference TRBV7-2 and TRBJ2-5, reads GAGVSQSPSNKVTEKGKDVELRCDPISGHTALYWYRQSLGQGLEFLIYFQGNSAPDKSGLPSDRFSAERTGGSVSTLTIQRTQQEDSAVYLCASSLGGAGGLETQYFGPGTRLLVL.

This clonotype was seen only a few times. The V gene is TRBV9, the J gene TRBJ2-1; TRBD1 agrees at 8 bases. CDR3 length: 15 residues. V shed 6 bases and J 4 bases; nucleotides not matched to a gene: 9. Germline V gene lookup returns CDR1 SGDLS and CDR2 YYNGEE. The CDR3 sequence is CASTSTGGRYNEQFF. Here the CDR3 DNA reads TGTGCCAGCACAAGTACAGGGGGAAGGTACAATGAGCAGTTCTTC.

About this clonotype: A read error may account for a junction end that differs from germline. The CDR3 sequence: CSARGSGGTGTQYF. Written as DNA, the CDR3 is TGCAGTGCTAGAGGTAGCGGGGGCACAGGTACGCAGTATTTT. The chain uses TRBV20-1 and TRBJ2-3, with 9 bases matching TRBD2. Per germline, CDR1 DFQATT and CDR2 SNEGSKA (reference sequence). This CDR3 has 14 amino acids.

The genes are TRBV7-3 and TRBJ2-3; 7 nucleotides agree with TRBD1. V was pared by 6 bases and J by 1 base, with 4 bases of the junction left unmatched. The CDR3 is 14 amino acids. The germline V gene encodes CDR1 SGHTA and CDR2 FQGTGA. CDR3 DNA sequence: TGTGCCAGCAGTAAGGGGGCTGGCACAGATACGCAGTATTTT. This translates into CASSKGAGTDTQYF.

This clonotype was detected a few times. The rearrangement joins TRBV5-1 to TRBJ2-7, with TRBD1 identical over 9 bases. Trimming cost V 8 bases and J 5 bases; bases outside gene matches: 8. Germline CDR1 SGHRS, CDR2 YFSETQ. The CDR3 has 13 amino acids. The CDR3 DNA reads as TGCGCCAGTGCGGGACAGGGCAACCACGAGCAGTACTTC. This gives the protein CASAGQGNHEQYF.

This clonotype was seen only a few times. V is TRBV2 and J is TRBJ2-1, with D possibly matching TRBD1 (6 bases). V lost 5 bases, J lost 5 bases, and 13 bases lay in between. The germline V gene has CDR1 SNHLY and CDR2 FYNNEI. The CDR3 has 14 residues. CDR3 in amino acids: CASSTRQVDNEQFF. The DNA of the CDR3 is TGTGCCAGCAGTACTAGACAGGTGGACAATGAGCAGTTCTTC.

This clonotype has a count of ten or more. The chain combines TRBV7-2 with TRBJ2-1; D gene unclear. The V gene lost 4 bases and the J gene lost 10 bases, with 17 bases spanning the gap. CDR1 SGHTA and CDR2 FQGNSA come from the germline V gene. CDR3 length: 14 amino acids. The CDR3 reads CASSSSRSLTEQFF. CDR3 DNA sequence: TGTGCCAGCAGCTCCTCCCGATCACTAACCGAGCAGTTCTTC.